This TCR beta chain was recovered during a study of shared clonotypes between healthy human individuals. Concerning this clone: The target antigen is unknown.

Study-level points and caveats: Only blood was sampled, and tissue TCR repertoires likely differ from blood ones. Sequencing depth was a factor that was expected to affect clonotype sharing among donors. The sharing of 4% to 5.5% of naive CD4 clonotypes was seen across a handful of donors.

Assay runs were performed at deep level. Data came from immunoSEQ multiplex PCR; TCRdb stores just in-frame clones and leaves some out. The table lists roughly 1,500,000 clones, roughly 98.5% of them singletons. CDR1 is SGHKS and CDR2 is YYEKEE in the germline V gene (reference sequence). CDR3 length: 13 amino acids. V was cut by 5 bases and J by 8 bases, with 16 bases left in between. The chain couples TRBV5-5 to TRBJ1-2, with TRBD1 as a possible D gene (5 bases). This receptor was obtained from a man younger than 45 in good health. Sequencing was performed on naive CD4+ T cells sorted from blood. Subset: CD45RA+ positively selected. In nucleotides, the CDR3 is TGTGCCAGCAGTCGGGACCGCTTGAAAGGCTACACCTTC. Translation: CASSRDRLKGYTF.